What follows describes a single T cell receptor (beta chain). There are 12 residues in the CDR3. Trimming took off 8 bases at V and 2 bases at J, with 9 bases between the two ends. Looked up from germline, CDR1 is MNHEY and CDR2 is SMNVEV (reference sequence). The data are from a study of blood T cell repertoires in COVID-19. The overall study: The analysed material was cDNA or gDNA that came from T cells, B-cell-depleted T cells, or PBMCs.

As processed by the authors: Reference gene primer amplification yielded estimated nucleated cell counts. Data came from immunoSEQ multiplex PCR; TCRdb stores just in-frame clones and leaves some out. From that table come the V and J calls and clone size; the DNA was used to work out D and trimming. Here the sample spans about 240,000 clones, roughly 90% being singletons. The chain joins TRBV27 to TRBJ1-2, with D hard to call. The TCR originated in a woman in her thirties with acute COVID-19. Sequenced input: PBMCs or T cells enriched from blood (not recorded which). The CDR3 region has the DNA TGTGCCAGCCGGGAGGGAAACTATGGCTACACCTTC. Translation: CASREGNYGYTF.